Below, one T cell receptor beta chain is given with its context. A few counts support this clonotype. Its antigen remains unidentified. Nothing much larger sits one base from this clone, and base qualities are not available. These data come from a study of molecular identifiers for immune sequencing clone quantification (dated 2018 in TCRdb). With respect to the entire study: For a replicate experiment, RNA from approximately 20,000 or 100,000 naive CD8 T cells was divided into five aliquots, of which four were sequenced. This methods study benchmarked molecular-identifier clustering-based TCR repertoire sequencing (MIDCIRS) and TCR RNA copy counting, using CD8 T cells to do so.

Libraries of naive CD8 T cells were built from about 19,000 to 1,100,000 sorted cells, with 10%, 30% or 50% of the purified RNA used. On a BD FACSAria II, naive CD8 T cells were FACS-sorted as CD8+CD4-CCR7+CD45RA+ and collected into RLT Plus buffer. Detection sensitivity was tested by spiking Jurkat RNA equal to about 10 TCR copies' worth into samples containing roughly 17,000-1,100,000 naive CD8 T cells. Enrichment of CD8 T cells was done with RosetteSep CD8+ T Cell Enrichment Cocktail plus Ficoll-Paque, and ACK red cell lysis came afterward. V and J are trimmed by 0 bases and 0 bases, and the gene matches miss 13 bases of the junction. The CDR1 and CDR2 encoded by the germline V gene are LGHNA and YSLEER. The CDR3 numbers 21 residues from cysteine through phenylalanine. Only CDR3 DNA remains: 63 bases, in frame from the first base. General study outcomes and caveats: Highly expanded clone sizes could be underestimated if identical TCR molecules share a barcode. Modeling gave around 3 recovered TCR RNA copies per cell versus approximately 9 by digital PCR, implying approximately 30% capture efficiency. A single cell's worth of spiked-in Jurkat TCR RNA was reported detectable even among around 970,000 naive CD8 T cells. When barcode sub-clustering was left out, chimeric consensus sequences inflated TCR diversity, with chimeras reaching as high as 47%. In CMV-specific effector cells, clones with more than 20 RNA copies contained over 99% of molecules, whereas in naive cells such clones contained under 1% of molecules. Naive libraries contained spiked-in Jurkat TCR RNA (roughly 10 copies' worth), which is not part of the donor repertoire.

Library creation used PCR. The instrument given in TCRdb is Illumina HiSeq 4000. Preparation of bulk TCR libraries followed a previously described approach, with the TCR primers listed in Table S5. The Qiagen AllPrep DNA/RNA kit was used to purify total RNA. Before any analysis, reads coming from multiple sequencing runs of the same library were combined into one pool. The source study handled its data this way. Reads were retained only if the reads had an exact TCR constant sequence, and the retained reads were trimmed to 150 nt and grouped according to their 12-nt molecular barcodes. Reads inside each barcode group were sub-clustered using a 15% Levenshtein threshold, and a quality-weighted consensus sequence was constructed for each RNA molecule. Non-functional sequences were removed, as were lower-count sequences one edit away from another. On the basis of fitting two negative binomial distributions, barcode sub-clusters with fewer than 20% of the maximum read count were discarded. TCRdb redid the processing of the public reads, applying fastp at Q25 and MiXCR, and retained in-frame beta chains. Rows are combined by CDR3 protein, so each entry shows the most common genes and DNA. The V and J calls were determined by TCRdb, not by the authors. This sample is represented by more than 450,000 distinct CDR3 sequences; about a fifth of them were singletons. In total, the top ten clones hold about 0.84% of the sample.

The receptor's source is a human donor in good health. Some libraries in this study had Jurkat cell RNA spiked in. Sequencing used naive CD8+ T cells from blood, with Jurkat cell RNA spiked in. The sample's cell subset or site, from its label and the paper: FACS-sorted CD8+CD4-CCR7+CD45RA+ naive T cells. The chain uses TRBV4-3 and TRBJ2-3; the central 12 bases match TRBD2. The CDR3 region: CASSQETSPSGRGYSTDTQYF. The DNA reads TGCGCCAGCAGCCAAGAGACTTCACCTAGCGGGAGGGGTTATAGCACAGATACGCAGTATTTT.